A single sample gave rise to the 2 T cell receptor beta chains below, sequenced in a study of T cell changes during pregnancy in multiple sclerosis. TCRdb's copy holds only in-frame clones and misses some; the assay was immunoSEQ multiplex PCR. The sample holds tens of thousands of clones, about 89% seen once. The sequenced sample was CD8+ T cells from peripheral blood mononuclear cells, obtained in the second trimester of pregnancy. Receptors were obtained from a female donor with multiple sclerosis, enrolled in a pregnancy study.

The V and J genes are TRBV4-3 and TRBJ1-1; unclear D gene. CDR1 and CDR2 from the germline V gene are LGHNA and YSLEER. V lost 1 base to trimming and J lost 4 bases, with 10 bases between them. CDR3 length equals 14 residues. The CDR3 loop reads CASSQAGRFTEAFF. The CDR3, as DNA: TGCGCCAGCAGCCAAGCGGGTCGCTTCACTGAAGCTTTCTTT.

The genes are TRBV13 and TRBJ1-1, with TRBD1 identical over 8 bases. Germline assignment: CDR1 PRHDT and CDR2 FYEKMQ (reference sequence). Trimming at V came to 5 bases and at J to 5 bases, leaving 10 bases not matched to a gene. The CDR3 totals 15 residues. CDR3 residues: CASSTWGRGPTEAFF. As DNA, the CDR3 is TGTGCCAGCAGCACCTGGGGCAGGGGGCCTACTGAAGCTTTCTTT.